This is a list of T cell receptor beta chains from one sample in a study of T cells in Graves' hyperthyroidism and ophthalmopathy. TCRdb re-called the multiplex PCR reads with MiXCR, one entry per CDR3 protein. The sample yields approximately 380,000 distinct CDR3 sequences, 15% to 20% seen once. Sequenced sample: blood. The receptors were sampled from a woman between 18 and 30 years old with Graves' hyperthyroidism. CDR3s include the opening cysteine and the closing phenylalanine or tryptophan. The D gene is left open where the match is weak. Part of the rows lack a size; the others show once, few, many or a class for expanded clones.

TRBV28	TRBJ2-5	many	.	TGTGCCAGCAGCTCAATAGGTAGTAGCCAAGAGACCCAGTACTTC	CASSSIGSSQETQYF
TRBV24-1	TRBJ2-2	.	TRBD2	TGTGCCACCAGTGATTTGCGGCGGGGGGGCAACACCGGGGAGCTGTTTTTT	CATSDLRRGGNTGELFF
TRBV20-1	TRBJ1-5	many	TRBD1	TGCAGTGCTATGGGGGACAGGGACGGCCCTTTGGGCAATCAGCCCCAGCATTTT	CSAMGDRDGPLGNQPQHF
TRBV11-2	TRBJ2-2	few	.	TGTGCCAGCAGCTTTGTTTACGGGGGCCTTCGGACCGGGGAGCTGTTTTTT	CASSFVYGGLRTGELFF
TRBV12-3/TRBV12-4	TRBJ1-1	many	.	TGTGCCAGCAGTGGTCCGGCCGGTATGAACACTGAAGCTTTCTTT	CASSGPAGMNTEAFF
TRBV4-2	TRBJ1-2	.	.	TGTGCCAGCAGCCCCGCCGGTGTAGCCTCTAACTATGGCTACACCTTC	CASSPAGVASNYGYTF
TRBV5-1	TRBJ2-7	.	.	TGCGCCAGCAGCTTTGACGGAACCTACGAGCAGTACTTC	CASSFDGTYEQYF
TRBV12-5	TRBJ2-7	many	TRBD1	TGTGCTAGTGGACATACAGGGGGCGAGCAGTACTTC	CASGHTGGEQYF
TRBV4-1	TRBJ1-3	few	TRBD1	TGCGCCAGCAGCCAAGATCGATGGTGGACAGGGCGAGGAAACACCATATATTTT	CASSQDRWWTGRGNTIYF
TRBV2	TRBJ2-7	many	TRBD2	TGTGCCAGCAGTGGCCCTCTAGCGGTTCGACGTTACGAGCAGTACTTC	CASSGPLAVRRYEQYF
TRBV12-3/TRBV12-4	TRBJ1-1	many	TRBD1	TGTGCCAGCAGTCAACGCAGGGGGGGGACTGAAGCTTTCTTT	CASSQRRGGTEAFF
TRBV24-1	TRBJ2-5	many	.	TGTGCCACCCAGGCGACGGACTCCCAAGAGACCCAGTACTTC	CATQATDSQETQYF
TRBV29-1	TRBJ2-7	many	.	TGCAGCGCCCGACCCTCGGGGGGCCTCGAGCAGTACTTC	CSARPSGGLEQYF
TRBV29-1	TRBJ1-1	many	.	TGCAGCGTTCTAAGGATACTGAACACTGAAGCTTTCTTT	CSVLRILNTEAFF
TRBV11-2	TRBJ1-1	many	.	TGTGCCAGCAGCACACCATTACAGGGTTGGACTGAAGCTTTCTTT	CASSTPLQGWTEAFF
TRBV6-5	TRBJ1-2	many	TRBD1	TGTGCCAGCACCGAGACAGGGCCGCTCTATGGCTACACCTTC	CASTETGPLYGYTF
TRBV3-1	TRBJ1-3	few	.	TGTGCCAGCAGCCCCCGGGACGCTGGAAACACCATATATTTT	CASSPRDAGNTIYF
TRBV6-4	TRBJ1-5	many	TRBD1	TGTGCCAGCTGTGACTCCCGGGACAGGGGGCCGGGCAATCAGCCCCAGCATTTT	CASCDSRDRGPGNQPQHF
TRBV30	TRBJ1-2	many	.	TGTGCCTCTAACGGGAACTATGGCTACACCTTC	CASNGNYGYTF
TRBV28	TRBJ1-1	many	.	TGTGCCAGCAGTTTAGGTTTACAGGGACGTTTCTTT	CASSLGLQGRFF
TRBV28	TRBJ2-7	many	TRBD1	TGTGCCAGCAGGGGACAGACCAGTTCCTACGAGCAGTACTTC	CASRGQTSSYEQYF
TRBV2	TRBJ1-5	many	.	TGTGCCAGCAACACAGGGTCATACCAGCCCCAGCATTTT	CASNTGSYQPQHF
TRBV6-1	TRBJ2-5	once	TRBD1	TGTGCCAGCAGTAAACGGACAGGGGGTTCGTTTGAGACCCAGTACTTC	CASSKRTGGSFETQYF
TRBV3-1	TRBJ2-2	few	.	TGTGCCAGCAGCCAAGCGAATGGGGGGCGGACCGGGGAGCTGTTTTTT	CASSQANGGRTGELFF
TRBV5-1	TRBJ1-1	many	TRBD1	TGCGCCAGCAGCTTCCAACAGGGGAGGGGCACTGAAGCTTTCTTT	CASSFQQGRGTEAFF
TRBV12-3/TRBV12-4	TRBJ1-5	.	.	TGTGCCAGCAGTTTAAGCGGGGGGGGGGGCAATCAGCCCCAGCATTTT	CASSLSGGGGNQPQHF
TRBV28	TRBJ1-2	.	TRBD1	TGTGCCAGCAGGCTCAGGGGGCGGGGTGGCTACACCTTC	CASRLRGRGGYTF
TRBV30	TRBJ2-2	many	.	TGTGCCTGGAGTGTCCCCAGGAGGACCGGGGAGCTGTTTTTT	CAWSVPRRTGELFF
TRBV12-3/TRBV12-4	TRBJ2-5	many	.	TGTGCCAGCAGTTTTGGGTCTCCGGAGACCCAGTACTTC	CASSFGSPETQYF
TRBV20-1	TRBJ2-5	many	TRBD1	TGCAGTGCCTTGGGACAGCAAGAGACCCAGTACTTC	CSALGQQETQYF
TRBV3-1	TRBJ2-7	many	.	TGTGCCAGCACCCTGAAGGGCTCAACTTACGAGCAGTACTTC	CASTLKGSTYEQYF
TRBV6-1	TRBJ1-1	.	.	TGTGCCAGCAGGTTCGGGGGTATGAACACTGAAGCTTTCTTT	CASRFGGMNTEAFF
TRBV6-2/TRBV6-3	TRBJ2-7	.	TRBD2	TGTGCCAGCAGTTACGGTAGCGGGGACACCCAATACGAGCAGTACTTC	CASSYGSGDTQYEQYF
TRBV7-6	TRBJ2-7	many	.	TGTGCCAGCAGCCCTGGGGTGATCAACGAGCAGTACTTC	CASSPGVINEQYF
TRBV11-1	TRBJ1-1	many	.	TGTGCCAGCAGCCCCAAGTTGGGCCAGGCCGACACTGAAGCTTTCTTT	CASSPKLGQADTEAFF
TRBV7-2	TRBJ1-5	many	TRBD1	TGTGCCAGCAGACAGGACAGGGCTCTCAATCAGCCCCAGCATTTT	CASRQDRALNQPQHF
TRBV19	TRBJ1-1	many	.	TGTGCCAGCGGGGGGGGTTGGAACACTGAAGCTTTCTTT	CASGGGWNTEAFF
TRBV20-1	TRBJ1-5	many	.	TGCAGTGCTAGTAGTGATTTGGGGCTAAGTGGTCAGCCCCAGCATTTT	CSASSDLGLSGQPQHF
TRBV2	TRBJ1-5	many	.	TGTGCCAGCAGACCCGGGGCAAATCAGCCCCAGCATTTT	CASRPGANQPQHF
TRBV30	TRBJ1-5	many	.	TGTGCCTGGAGTGTAGGGTGGGGCAATCAGCCCCAGCATTTT	CAWSVGWGNQPQHF
TRBV9	TRBJ1-1	many	.	TGTGCCAGCAGCGAAGCCACGAACACTGAAGCTTTCTTT	CASSEATNTEAFF
TRBV6-2/TRBV6-3	TRBJ2-2	many	.	TGTGCCAGCATACACACAGCGGCGGGACTTGCTTCGAACACCGGGGAGCTGTTTTTT	CASIHTAAGLASNTGELFF
TRBV4-1	TRBJ1-5	many	.	TGCGCCAGCAGTCCCGGGACCGTGAGGGATCAGCCCCAGCATTTT	CASSPGTVRDQPQHF
TRBV7-6	TRBJ2-3	many	TRBD2	TGTGCCAGCAGCTTAGCGGGGGGGATAGATACGCAGTATTTT	CASSLAGGIDTQYF
TRBV6-1	TRBJ1-2	many	.	TGTGCCAGCAGGCGGGACCTCAACTATGGCTACACCTTC	CASRRDLNYGYTF
TRBV20-1	TRBJ2-7	many	TRBD1	TGCAGTGCCCCCGGGACAGCTTCATACGAGCAGTACTTC	CSAPGTASYEQYF
TRBV29-1	TRBJ1-1	few	TRBD1	TGCAGCGCCCGGGGACAGACGAACACTGGAGCTTTCTTT	CSARGQTNTGAFF
TRBV20-1	TRBJ2-5	many	TRBD2	TGCAGTGCTCACGAGACTAGCGGGGGCCAAGAGACCCAGTACTTC	CSAHETSGGQETQYF
TRBV9	TRBJ1-2	many	.	TGTGCCAGCAGCGTGGGTTCACAGGTCTATGGCTACACCTTC	CASSVGSQVYGYTF
TRBV6-5	TRBJ2-2	many	.	TGTGCCAGCAGTCGTGGGACCGGCCCCGGGGAGCTGTTTTTT	CASSRGTGPGELFF
TRBV4-1	TRBJ1-1	many	TRBD1	TGCGCCAGCGGGACAGGGAACACTGAAGCTTTCTTT	CASGTGNTEAFF
TRBV6-5	TRBJ2-7	many	TRBD1	TGTGCCAGCAGTTTTTCCCCCGGGACAGGGACCTACGAGCAGTACTTC	CASSFSPGTGTYEQYF
TRBV14	TRBJ1-2	many	TRBD1	TGTGCCAGCAGCCACGGGACAGGGTTATATGGCTACACCTTC	CASSHGTGLYGYTF
TRBV27	TRBJ2-7	many	TRBD2	TGTGCCAGCAGTTCTCTCGGGGGGGGCTACGAGCAGTACTTC	CASSSLGGGYEQYF
TRBV6-5	TRBJ2-5	many	.	TGTGCCAGCAGTTACCTGGACAGACAAGAGACCCAGTACTTC	CASSYLDRQETQYF